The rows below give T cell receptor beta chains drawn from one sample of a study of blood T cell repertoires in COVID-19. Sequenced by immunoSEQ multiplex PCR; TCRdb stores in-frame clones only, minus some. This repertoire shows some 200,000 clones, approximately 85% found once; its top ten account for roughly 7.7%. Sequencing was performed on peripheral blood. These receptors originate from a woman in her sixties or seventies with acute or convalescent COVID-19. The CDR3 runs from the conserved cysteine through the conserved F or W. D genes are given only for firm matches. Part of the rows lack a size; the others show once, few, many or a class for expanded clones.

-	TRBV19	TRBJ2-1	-	TGTGCCAGTAGTCAAGACTGGTCCTCCTACAATGAGCAGTTCTTC	CASSQDWSSYNEQFF
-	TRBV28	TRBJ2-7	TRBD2	TGTGCCAGCAGTCCCCCCGGGACTAGAAACTACGAGCAGTACTTC	CASSPPGTRNYEQYF
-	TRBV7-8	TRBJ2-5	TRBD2	TGTGCCAGCAGACTAGCGGGAGCTGACCAAGAGACCCAGTACTTC	CASRLAGADQETQYF
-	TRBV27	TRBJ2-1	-	TGTGCCAGCAGTTTCGGAGGGGGCGAGGTGACTGAGCAGTTCTTC	CASSFGGGEVTEQFF
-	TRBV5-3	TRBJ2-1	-	TGTGCCAGAAGCTTGGGAATCTGCGGGACCCTCTACTCCTACAATGAGCAGTTCTTC	CARSLGICGTLYSYNEQFF
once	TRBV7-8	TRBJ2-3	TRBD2	TGTGCCAGCAGCTCCGGGGCGGGGGGAGATACGCAGTATTTT	CASSSGAGGDTQYF
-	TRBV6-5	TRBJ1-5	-	TGTGCCAGCAGTCACTCCAGGGATCAGCCCCAGCATTTT	CASSHSRDQPQHF
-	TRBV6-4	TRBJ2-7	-	TGTGCCCGCGGGCGATCCACCTACGAGCAGTACTTC	CARGRSTYEQYF
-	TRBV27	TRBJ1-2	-	TGTGCCAGCAGTTTTCTGAGTTCGGGGGGCTACACCTTC	CASSFLSSGGYTF
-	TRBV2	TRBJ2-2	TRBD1	TGTGCCAGCACTAGGACAGGGGGTCACACCGGGGAGCTGTTTTTT	CASTRTGGHTGELFF
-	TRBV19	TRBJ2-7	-	TGTGCCAGTAGTAAAGGACTTGAGGTTAGCGAGCAGTACTTC	CASSKGLEVSEQYF
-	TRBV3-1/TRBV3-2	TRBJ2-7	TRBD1	TGTGCCAGCAGCCAAGCGGACAGGGGGCTCTACGAGCAGTACTTC	CASSQADRGLYEQYF
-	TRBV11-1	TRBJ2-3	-	TGTGCCAGCAGCCCTAATACAGATACGCAGTATTTT	CASSPNTDTQYF
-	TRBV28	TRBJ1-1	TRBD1	TGTGCCAGCAGTTTAGTAGGACCAGGGGGTATTACTGAAGCTTTCTTT	CASSLVGPGGITEAFF
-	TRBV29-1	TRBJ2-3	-	TGCAGCGTTGAAGTCGGGGTGGATACGCAGTATTTT	CSVEVGVDTQYF
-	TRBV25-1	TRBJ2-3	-	TGTGCCAGCAGTGACGTGGGGGCCACAGATACGCAGTATTTT	CASSDVGATDTQYF
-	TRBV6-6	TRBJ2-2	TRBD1	TGTGCCAGCATCGACCGAGGGGGCTCCGGGGAGCTGTTTTTT	CASIDRGGSGELFF
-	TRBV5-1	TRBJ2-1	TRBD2	TGCGCCAGCAGCTCGACTAGCGGGAGGGCGATCAATGAGCAGTTCTTC	CASSSTSGRAINEQFF
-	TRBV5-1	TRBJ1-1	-	TGCGCCAGCAGCTTGACGGGATTCACTGAAGCTTTCTTT	CASSLTGFTEAFF
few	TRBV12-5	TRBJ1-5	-	TGTGCTAGTGGTATCTTTAATAGCAATCAGCCCCAGCATTTT	CASGIFNSNQPQHF
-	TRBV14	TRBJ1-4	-	TGTGCCAGCAGCTCGCCGGGGTGGGGTGAAAAACTGTTTTTT	CASSSPGWGEKLFF
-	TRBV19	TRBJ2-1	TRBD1	TGTGCCAGTAGTATTCCCGGGACAGGGAACAATGAGCAGTTCTTC	CASSIPGTGNNEQFF
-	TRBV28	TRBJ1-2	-	TGTGCCAGCAGTCGGATCGCGACTAGAGGCTACACCTTC	CASSRIATRGYTF
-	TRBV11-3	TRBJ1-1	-	TGTGCCAGCAGCCAGGTATCGGGGTTGGGCACTGAAGCTTTCTTT	CASSQVSGLGTEAFF
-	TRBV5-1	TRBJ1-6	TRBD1	TGCGCCAGCAGCGCGGGACAGGGGGGAAATTCACCCCTCCACTTT	CASSAGQGGNSPLHF
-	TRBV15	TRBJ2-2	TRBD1	TGTGCCACCAGCAGAGATATCGGACAGGGGGCCGGGGAGCTGTTTTTT	CATSRDIGQGAGELFF
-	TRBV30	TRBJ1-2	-	TGTGCCTGGAGTGTGGGTTCAGGAAGGGGGTATGGCTACACCTTC	CAWSVGSGRGYGYTF
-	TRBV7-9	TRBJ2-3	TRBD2	TGTGCCAGCAGCTTATTGAGCGGGGTAACAGATACGCAGTATTTT	CASSLLSGVTDTQYF
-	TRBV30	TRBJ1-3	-	TGTGCCTGGAGTGCTCGTAGGGGCCTGCTCTCTGGAAACACCATATATTTT	CAWSARRGLLSGNTIYF
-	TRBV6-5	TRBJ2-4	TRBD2	TGTGCCAGCACACCGAGCGGGAGGAACATTCAGTACTTC	CASTPSGRNIQYF
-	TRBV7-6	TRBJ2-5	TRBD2	TGTGCCAGCAGCTTAGTTGTGGCGGGAGGAAAGGTGCAAGAGACCCAGTACTTC	CASSLVVAGGKVQETQYF